Presented here are 17 T cell receptor beta chains from one specimen sequenced in a study of cytomegalovirus exposure and HLA in healthy donors. Sequencing was performed with immunoSEQ multiplex PCR; in TCRdb, only in-frame clones are kept and a portion is missing. The sample yields roughly 130,000 clones, approximately 89% seen once. The sequenced material came from PBMCs. The receptors shown here come from a man aged 25-45 years in good health and CMV-seronegative.

This chain joins TRBV27 and TRBJ2-2; no definite D call. With 0 bases removed from V and 1 base from J, the gap between germline ends came to 6 bases. Germline lookup yields CDR1 MNHEY and CDR2 SMNVEV (reference sequence). The CDR3 covers 15 residues. DNA for the CDR3: TGTGCCAGCAGTTTATCGGGCAGGAACACCGGGGAGCTGTTTTTT. It encodes CASSLSGRNTGELFF.

This clone qualifies as medium-sized (0.01 to 0.1%). J is TRBJ2-7 and V is TRBV13; 7 bases fit TRBD1. Trimming cost V 4 bases and J 7 bases; bases outside gene matches: 10. The CDR3 totals 14 residues. Germline CDR1 and CDR2: PRHDT and FYEKMQ (reference sequence). The CDR3 here is CASSSGQSTEEQYF. CDR3 DNA: TGTGCCAGCAGCTCGGGACAGTCTACGGAAGAGCAGTACTTC. Drawing the rest from reference TRBV13 and TRBJ2-7, the complete variable domain is AAGVIQSPRHLIKEKRETATLKCYPIPRHDTVYWYQQGPGQDPQFLISFYEKMQSDKGSIPDRFSAQQFSDYHSELNMSSLELGDSALYFCASSSGQSTEEQYFGPGTRLTVT.

V and J are TRBV25-1 and TRBJ1-2; TRBD1 matches at 7 bases. Per germline, CDR1 MGHDK and CDR2 SYGVNS. The ends lost 3 bases at V and 6 bases at J; junction bases unmatched: 7. The CDR3 sequence is 14 residues long. The CDR3 here is CASSDPTGNDGYTF. The CDR3 nucleotides are TGTGCCAGCAGTGACCCGACAGGGAACGATGGCTACACCTTC.

The chain links TRBV12-5 to TRBJ1-6, with D possibly being TRBD1 (5 bases). Germline V CDR1 and CDR2: LGHNT, FRNRAP. V lost 5 bases to trimming and J lost 9 bases, with 32 bases between them. This CDR3 spans 20 amino acids. The CDR3 sequence is CASGPAGQFNPWGTISPLHF. CDR3 nucleotide sequence: TGTGCTAGTGGTCCAGCCGGACAATTTAACCCCTGGGGCACGATTTCACCCCTCCACTTT.

The chain employs TRBV7-9 and TRBJ2-5, with D possibly TRBD2 on 6 matching bases. V lost 5 bases to trimming and J lost 5 bases, with 15 bases between them. The CDR3 covers 14 residues. Germline CDR1 reads SEHNR; CDR2 reads FQNEAQ (reference sequence). This chain's CDR3 is CASSTGVNPETQYF. DNA of the CDR3: TGTGCCAGCAGCACGGGGGTGAATCCGGAGACCCAGTACTTC.

The rearrangement uses TRBV6-5 and TRBJ1-3, with TRBD1 as a possible D gene (5 bases). V was shortened by 0 bases and J by 4 bases, with 10 bases between the two germline ends. Germline CDR1 MNHEY, CDR2 SVGAGI. The CDR3 length is 15 residues. The CDR3, as DNA: TGTGCCAGCAGTTACTCGCTGGGGCTAGGAAACACCATATATTTT. Its protein product is CASSYSLGLGNTIYF.

This clone was detected only once. The gene calls are TRBV29-1 and TRBJ1-2; unclear D gene. The CDR3 totals 16 residues. The V end lost 0 bases, the J end lost 0 bases, and 14 bases lay between the germline ends. Germline lookup yields CDR1 SQVTM and CDR2 ANQGSEA. CDR3 sequence: CSVEDPNRGSNYGYTF. CDR3 in DNA: TGCAGCGTTGAAGACCCCAATCGAGGGTCTAACTATGGCTACACCTTC.

The CDR3 protein is CASSILGGAVYNEQFF. In nucleotides, the CDR3 is TGTGCCAGTAGTATTTTGGGGGGGGCCGTCTACAATGAGCAGTTCTTC. This chain links TRBV19 with TRBJ2-1, with a possible D match to TRBD2 (7 bases). The CDR3 runs 16 residues. CDR1 and CDR2 from the germline V gene are LNHDA and SQIVND (reference sequence). Trimming shortened V by 3 bases and J by 3 bases, and 15 bases separated the two germline ends.

The chain joins TRBV14 to TRBJ1-2, with D unclear. The CDR3 totals 18 residues. Germline values: CDR1 SGHDN, CDR2 FVKESK. Trimming removed 3 bases from V and 6 bases from J, with 26 bases in between. The CDR3 nucleotides are TGTGCCAGCAGCCAGGTGGTGTGGTCAGGCTCCAAAAGAAATGGCTACACCTTC. Translated, it gives CASSQVVWSGSKRNGYTF.

The chain has TRBV5-1 and TRBJ2-7, with 9 bases lining up with TRBD1. CDR3 length: 15 amino acids. The J segment lost 4 bases and the V segment lost 4 bases, leaving 9 bases of the junction unmatched. CDR1 and CDR2 from the germline V gene are SGHRS and YFSETQ. The CDR3 sequence is CASSTGQGSSYEQYF. The CDR3 nucleotides are TGCGCCAGCAGCACGGGACAGGGATCGTCATACGAGCAGTACTTC.

The chain recombines TRBV5-6 with TRBJ2-1, with 7 bases fitting TRBD1. The V gene end was trimmed by 1 base and the J gene end by 4 bases; junction bases not matched to a gene: 8. CDR3 size: 16 residues. Germline V gene sequence: CDR1 SGHDT, CDR2 YYEEEE. The CDR3 DNA follows: TGTGCCAGCAGCTTGTCCTCGACAGGGAAATACAATGAGCAGTTCTTC. Protein sequence: CASSLSSTGKYNEQFF.

The chain joins TRBV4-1 to TRBJ2-7, with 9 positions matching TRBD1. There are 15 residues in the CDR3. Germline CDR1 MGHRA, CDR2 YSYEKL. Losses at the gene ends were 3 bases for V and 2 bases for J; bases not matched to a gene: 5. CDR3 bases: TGCGCCAGCAGCCAGACCGGGACAGGGACCTACGAGCAGTACTTC. The encoded protein is CASSQTGTGTYEQYF.

The V gene is TRBV6-5, the J gene TRBJ2-5, with 12 bases fitting TRBD1. The CDR3 is 15 amino acids. The V gene end was trimmed by 7 bases and the J gene end by 7 bases; junction bases not matched to a gene: 10. CDR1 and CDR2 (germline): MNHEY, SVGAGI. The CDR3 is CASTPGDRGPRTQYF. The CDR3 DNA is TGTGCCAGCACCCCTGGGGACAGGGGGCCCAGGACCCAGTACTTC.

This clone occurred once. The CDR3 loop reads CASSYRQGGNVRTGELFF. In DNA, the CDR3 is TGTGCCAGCAGTTACCGCCAAGGGGGCAACGTTCGGACCGGGGAGCTGTTTTTT. The gene calls are TRBV6-7 and TRBJ2-2; 7 positions agree with TRBD1. Being an ORF, TRBV6-7 has a function that is uncertain. This CDR3 contains 18 residues. The ends lost 2 bases at V and 5 bases at J; junction bases unmatched: 14.

The V and J genes are TRBV2 and TRBJ1-5; TRBD1 matches 10 bases. The CDR3 is 13 residues long. Trimming cost V 6 bases and J 5 bases; bases outside gene matches: 1. CDR1 and CDR2 (germline): SNHLY, FYNNEI. CDR3 amino acids: CASRGQGHQPQHF. CDR3 nucleotides: TGTGCCAGCAGGGGACAGGGGCATCAGCCCCAGCATTTT.

This rearrangement joins TRBV19 to TRBJ2-3; 15 positions agree with TRBD2. CDR3 length: 17 amino acids. CDR1 and CDR2 (germline): LNHDA, SQIVND (reference sequence). The ends lost 5 bases at V and 5 bases at J; junction bases unmatched: 8. CDR3 sequence: CASSSGLAGGPEDTQYF. The CDR3 DNA reads as TGTGCCAGTAGTTCAGGACTAGCGGGGGGGCCAGAAGATACGCAGTATTTT. Full variable domain (outside the CDR3, taken from reference TRBV19 and TRBJ2-3): DGGITQSPKYLFRKEGQNVTLSCEQNLNHDAMYWYRQDPGQGLRLIYYSQIVNDFQKGDIAEGYSVSREKKESFPLTVTSAQKNPTAFYLCASSSGLAGGPEDTQYFGPGTRLTVL.

The CDR3 reads CASSLRGRREKLFF. In DNA form, the CDR3 reads TGTGCCAGCAGCTTACGAGGTCGGCGGGAAAAACTGTTTTTT. This chain uses TRBV7-2 with TRBJ1-4; no reliable D call. The CDR3 is 14 residues long. Germline CDR1 and CDR2: SGHTA and FQGNSA. Between the trimmed V and J ends, which lost 2 bases and 8 bases, there was a span of 12 bases.